Listed here are 20 T cell receptor beta chains from one sample, sequenced in a study of blood T cell repertoires in COVID-19. Method: immunoSEQ multiplex PCR; TCRdb's copy keeps in-frame clones and lacks some. Among about 180,000 clones, approximately 85% were seen once, and the ten largest hold about 3.3%. Input material: peripheral blood. The receptors here all came from a man in his sixties with acute or convalescent COVID-19.

This clone was observed a few times. The chain couples TRBV18 to TRBJ1-1; TRBD1 is a possible D gene (6 bases). The CDR3 consists of 15 residues. Germline V gene sequence: CDR1 KGHSH, CDR2 LQKENI. Trimming took 5 bases from V and 1 from J, leaving 14 bases between them. The CDR3 protein is CASSTSTGWNTEAFF. The CDR3 DNA is TGTGCCAGCTCAACCTCGACAGGCTGGAACACTGAAGCTTTCTTT.

The chain carries TRBV27 and TRBJ2-1; 15 positions match TRBD2. The trim removed 5 bases at V and 4 bases at J, leaving 9 bases unmatched. Germline loops: CDR1 MNHEY, CDR2 SMNVEV (reference sequence). CDR3 length: 18 amino acids. This CDR3 is CASSPPGLAGGPYNEQFF. The CDR3 region has the DNA TGTGCCAGCAGTCCCCCCGGACTAGCGGGAGGGCCGTACAATGAGCAGTTCTTC.

The chain employs TRBV6-1 and TRBJ2-7; TRBD1 agrees at 11 bases. The V segment lost 2 bases and the J segment 2 bases; nucleotides outside the gene matches: 5. Germline V lookup: CDR1 MNHNS, CDR2 SASEGT. This CDR3 contains 16 residues. DNA of the CDR3: TGTGCCAGCAGTGAAATTATGGGACAGGGGGCCTACGAGCAGTACTTC. It is translated as CASSEIMGQGAYEQYF.

The chain links TRBV6-5 to TRBJ1-6; 7 bases map to TRBD1. Germline V gives CDR1 MNHEY, CDR2 SVGAGI. J was trimmed by 3 bases and V by 6 bases; bases with no gene match: 2. The CDR3 is made up of 14 amino acids. The CDR3 sequence: CASSRQGYNSPLHF. CDR3 sequence (DNA): TGTGCCAGCAGCCGACAGGGCTATAATTCACCCCTCCACTTT.

The chain carries TRBV18 and TRBJ1-4, with D possibly TRBD1 on 6 matching bases. Germline values: CDR1 KGHSH, CDR2 LQKENI. V shed 2 bases and J shed 0 bases, with 13 bases lying between them. This CDR3 contains 17 residues. CDR3 residues: CASSPSGHTATNEKLFF. The DNA for the CDR3 is TGTGCCAGCTCACCATCGGGACACACTGCAACTAATGAAAAACTGTTTTTT.

The chain links TRBV7-9 to TRBJ2-3; a possible D gene is TRBD2 (5 bases). This CDR3 spans 17 amino acids. CDR1 is SEHNR and CDR2 is FQNEAQ in the germline V gene (reference sequence). Trimming left V 0 bases short and J 3 bases short, with 16 bases between. For the CDR3, the DNA is TGTGCCAGCAGCTTAGCGGTGGGGTCGGAGCGGACAGATACGCAGTATTTT. Translation: CASSLAVGSERTDTQYF.

The chain combines TRBV19 with TRBJ1-1, with D possibly TRBD1 on 6 matching bases. Germline CDR1 reads LNHDA; CDR2 reads SQIVND (reference sequence). The CDR3 is 17 residues long. Between the trimmed V and J ends, which lost 5 bases and 1 base, there was a span of 20 bases. The CDR3 DNA is TGTGCCAGTAGTGCCCCCTTCCAGGGGAGAGGGAACACTGAAGCTTTCTTT. Translation: CASSAPFQGRGNTEAFF.

The chain recombines TRBV7-9 with TRBJ2-7; 8 nucleotides line up with TRBD1. Trimming took 1 base from V and 4 from J; bases not matched to a gene: 6. This CDR3 is 15 amino acids long. CDR1 is SEHNR, CDR2 FQNEAQ, per germline (reference sequence). The chain's CDR3 is CASSLVSGGEYEQYF. The CDR3 bases are TGTGCCAGCAGCTTAGTTTCAGGGGGCGAGTACGAGCAGTACTTC. The entire variable domain, with the rest obtained from reference TRBV7-9 and TRBJ2-7, is as follows: DTGVSQNPRHKITKRGQNVTFRCDPISEHNRLYWYRQTLGQGPEFLTYFQNEAQLEKSRLLSDRFSAERPKGSFSTLEIQRTEQGDSAMYLCASSLVSGGEYEQYFGPGTRLTVT.

This chain joins TRBV19 and TRBJ2-1, with TRBD1 as a possible D gene (5 bases). V shed 5 bases and J shed 6 bases, with 8 bases lying between them. Per the germline V gene, CDR1 is LNHDA and CDR2 is SQIVND (reference sequence). The length of the CDR3 is 12 residues. The DNA for the CDR3 is TGTGCCAGTAGTCATAGGGGCAATGAGCAGTTCTTC. Its translation is CASSHRGNEQFF.

CDR3 residues: CASNPGYAGNTIYF. Here the CDR3 DNA reads TGTGCCAGCAACCCGGGGTACGCTGGAAACACCATATATTTT. This chain uses TRBV7-2 with TRBJ1-3; D uncertain. Germline V gene lookup returns CDR1 SGHTA and CDR2 FQGNSA. Trimming pared 7 bases from V and 2 bases from J, leaving 12 bases between. The CDR3 loop spans 14 amino acids.

The chain links TRBV27 to TRBJ1-2; 11 nucleotides align to TRBD1. With 6 bases clipped from V and 5 bases from J, the junction kept 5 bases outside the gene matches. The CDR3 is 14 amino acids. Germline CDR1 reads MNHEY; CDR2 reads SMNVEV (reference sequence). DNA of the CDR3: TGTGCCAGCAGCCATGGACAGGGGGCGTATGGCTACACCTTC. Amino acid sequence: CASSHGQGAYGYTF.

This clone is a singleton in its sample. The chain links TRBV18 to TRBJ1-2, with D unresolved. V was cut by 3 bases and J by 10 bases, with 18 bases left in between. CDR3 length equals 14 residues. The germline V gene has CDR1 KGHSH and CDR2 LQKENI. DNA for the CDR3: TGTGCCAGCTCACCGAGCGCCGATTTACCGAACTACACCTTC. It encodes CASSPSADLPNYTF.

This chain joins TRBV6-2 or TRBV6-3 and TRBJ2-6; D might be TRBD1 (5 bases). Germline loops: CDR1 MNHEY, CDR2 SVGEGT. The CDR3 loop spans 15 amino acids. Trimming took off 0 bases at V and 2 bases at J, with 5 bases between the two ends. The CDR3, as DNA: TGTGCCAGCAGTTACTCAGGGGCTGGGGCCAACGTCCTGACTTTC. This sequence encodes CASSYSGAGANVLTF.

The V gene is TRBV11-3, the J gene TRBJ2-1, with 12 positions matching TRBD2. J gave up 5 bases and V 5 bases, and 4 bases lay outside the gene matches. This CDR3 has 15 residues. Germline V lookup: CDR1 SGHNT, CDR2 YENEEA. The DNA for the CDR3 is TGTGCCAGCAGCCCGCGGACTAGCGGGAACAATGAGCAGTTCTTC. Translated, it gives CASSPRTSGNNEQFF. Full variable domain (rest looked up from reference TRBV11-3 and TRBJ2-1): EAGVVQSPRYKIIEKKQPVAFWCNPISGHNTLYWYLQNLGQGPELLIRYENEEAVDDSQLPKDRFSAERLKGVDSTLKIQPAELGDSAVYLCASSPRTSGNNEQFFGPGTRLTVL.

This rearrangement joins TRBV5-8 to TRBJ2-1; 10 nucleotides match TRBD1. The CDR3 sequence is 16 residues long. J was trimmed by 6 bases and V by 4 bases; bases with no gene match: 10. CDR1 SGHTS and CDR2 YDEGEE come from the germline V gene. CDR3 bases: TGTGCCAGCAGCGACCGACAGGGGGCGCCTGTCAATGAGCAGTTCTTC. Its protein is CASSDRQGAPVNEQFF.

This chain connects TRBV29-1 to TRBJ2-7; D is unclear. This CDR3 is built from 11 residues. Germline assignment: CDR1 SQVTM and CDR2 ANQGSEA. V lost 4 bases to trimming and J lost 1 base, with 5 bases between them. CDR3 in DNA: TGCAGCGTTGGGCAGTCCTACGAGCAGTACTTC. It translates to CSVGQSYEQYF.

The count of this clone is one. This chain links TRBV11-2 with TRBJ2-2; 9 bases match TRBD2. V was clipped by 1 base and J by 2 bases; unmatched bases: 5. Germline CDR1 reads SGHAT; CDR2 reads FQNNGV. The CDR3 totals 17 residues. The CDR3 protein is CASSLVGGRGNTGELFF. CDR3 coding DNA: TGTGCCAGCAGCTTAGTGGGCGGGAGGGGTAACACCGGGGAGCTGTTTTTT.

V and J are TRBV2 and TRBJ1-1, with 10 bases matching TRBD1. Germline CDR1 reads SNHLY; CDR2 reads FYNNEI. The J segment lost 4 bases and the V segment lost 3 bases, leaving 2 bases of the junction unmatched. The CDR3 is made up of 14 amino acids. CDR3 in DNA: TGTGCCAGCAGTGAGGACAGGGGGGGCACTGAAGCTTTCTTT. As protein: CASSEDRGGTEAFF.

The V and J genes are TRBV27 and TRBJ1-2; maybe TRBD1 (5 bases). The V end lost 0 bases, the J end lost 2 bases, and 10 bases lay between the germline ends. Germline values: CDR1 MNHEY, CDR2 SMNVEV (reference sequence). This CDR3 contains 15 residues. CDR3 amino acids: CASSLSDAGNYGYTF. The CDR3 nucleotides are TGTGCCAGCAGTTTATCGGATGCAGGGAACTATGGCTACACCTTC.

This rearrangement joins TRBV5-4 to TRBJ2-1, with TRBD1 matching over 7 bases. The CDR3 is 14 amino acids. The germline gives CDR1 SGHNT, CDR2 YYREEE (reference sequence). V trimming: 4 bases; J trimming: 7 bases; junction bases outside the gene matches: 8. Here the CDR3 DNA reads TGTGCCAGCAGCCCGGGACAGCCTAAAAATGAGCAGTTCTTC. Translated: CASSPGQPKNEQFF.